The entry below describes one T cell receptor (beta chain). This sample stems from a study of response to subunit inactivated influenza vaccine. CDR1 and CDR2 from the germline V gene are SGHTA and FQGTGA. The V gene end was trimmed by 5 bases and the J gene end by 0 bases; junction bases not matched to a gene: 5. CDR3 length: 17 residues. TCRdb reprocessed the RT-PCR reads with MiXCR, giving one entry per CDR3 protein. The top ten clones hold about 9.4% of a sample with about 800,000 distinct CDR3 sequences, about 20% of them seen once. The starting material was PBMCs from blood, obtained more than 4 days after vaccination. This TCR derives from a man in his fifties or sixties who received an inactivated influenza vaccine. This chain connects TRBV7-3 to TRBJ2-3; 13 bases fit TRBD2. CDR3 in amino acids: CASSQTSGRLSTDTQYF. The DNA of the CDR3 is TGTGCCAGCAGCCAGACTAGCGGGAGGCTTAGCACAGATACGCAGTATTTT.